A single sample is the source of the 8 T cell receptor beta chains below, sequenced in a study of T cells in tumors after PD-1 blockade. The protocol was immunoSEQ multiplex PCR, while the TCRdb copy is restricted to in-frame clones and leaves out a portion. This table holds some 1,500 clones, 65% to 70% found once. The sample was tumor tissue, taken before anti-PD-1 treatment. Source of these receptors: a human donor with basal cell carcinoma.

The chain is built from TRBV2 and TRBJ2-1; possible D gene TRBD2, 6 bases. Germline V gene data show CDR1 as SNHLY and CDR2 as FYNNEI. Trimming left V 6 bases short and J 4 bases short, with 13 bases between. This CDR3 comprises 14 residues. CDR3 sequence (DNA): TGTGCCAGCAGACGGGACTCCAGGTACAATGAGCAGTTCTTC. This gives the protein CASRRDSRYNEQFF.

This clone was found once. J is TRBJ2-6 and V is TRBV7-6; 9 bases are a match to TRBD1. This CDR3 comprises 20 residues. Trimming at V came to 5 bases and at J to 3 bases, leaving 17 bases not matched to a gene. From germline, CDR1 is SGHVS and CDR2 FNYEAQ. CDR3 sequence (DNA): TGTGCCAGCAGCGCCGTACCGGGACAGGGAGGCTTGTTTGGGGCCAACGTCCTGACTTTC. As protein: CASSAVPGQGGLFGANVLTF. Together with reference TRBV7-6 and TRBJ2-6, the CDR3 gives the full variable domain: GAGVSQSPRYKVTKRGQDVALRCDPISGHVSLYWYRQALGQGPEFLTYFNYEAQQDKSGLPNDRFSAERPEGSISTLTIQRTEQRDSAMYRCASSAVPGQGGLFGANVLTFGAGSRLTVL.

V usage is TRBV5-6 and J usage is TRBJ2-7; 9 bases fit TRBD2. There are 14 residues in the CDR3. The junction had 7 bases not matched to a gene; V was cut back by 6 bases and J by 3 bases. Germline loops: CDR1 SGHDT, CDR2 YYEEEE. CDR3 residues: CASTMVAGVYEQYF. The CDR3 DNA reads TGTGCCAGCACGATGGTAGCGGGAGTCTACGAGCAGTACTTC.

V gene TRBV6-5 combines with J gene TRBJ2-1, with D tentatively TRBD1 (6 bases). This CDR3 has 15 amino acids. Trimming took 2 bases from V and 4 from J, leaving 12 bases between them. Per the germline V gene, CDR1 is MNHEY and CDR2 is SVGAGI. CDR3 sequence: CASSYEDSRYNEQFF. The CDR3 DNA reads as TGTGCCAGCAGTTACGAGGACAGTAGGTACAATGAGCAGTTCTTC.

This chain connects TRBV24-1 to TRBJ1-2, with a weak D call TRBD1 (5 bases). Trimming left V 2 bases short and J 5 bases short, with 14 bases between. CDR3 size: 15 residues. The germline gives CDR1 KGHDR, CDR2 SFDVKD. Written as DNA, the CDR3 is TGTGCCACCAGTGATTCAGGCAGGGCGAGGTATGGCTACACCTTC. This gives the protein CATSDSGRARYGYTF.

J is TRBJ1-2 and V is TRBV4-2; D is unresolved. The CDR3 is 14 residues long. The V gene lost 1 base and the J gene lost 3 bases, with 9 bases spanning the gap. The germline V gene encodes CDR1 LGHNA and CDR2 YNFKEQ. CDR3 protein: CASSQAGSHYGYTF. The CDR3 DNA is TGTGCCAGCAGCCAAGCCGGCAGCCACTATGGCTACACCTTC.

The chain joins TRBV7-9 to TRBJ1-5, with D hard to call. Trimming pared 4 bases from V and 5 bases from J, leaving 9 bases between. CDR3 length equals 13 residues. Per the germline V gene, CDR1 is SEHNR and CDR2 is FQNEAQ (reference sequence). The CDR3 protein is CASSYGSDQPQHF. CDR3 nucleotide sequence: TGTGCCAGCAGCTACGGGTCCGATCAGCCCCAGCATTTT.

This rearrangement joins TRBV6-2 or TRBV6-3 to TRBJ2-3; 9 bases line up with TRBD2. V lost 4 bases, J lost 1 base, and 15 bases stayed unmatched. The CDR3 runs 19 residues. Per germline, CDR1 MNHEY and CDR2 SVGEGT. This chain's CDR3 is CASSSPSTGSGSRTDTQYF. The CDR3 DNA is TGTGCCAGCAGTTCCCCGTCCACCGGTAGCGGGAGTCGCACAGATACGCAGTATTTT.